The 32 T cell receptor beta chains below all came from one sample that was sequenced in a study of T cell repertoires in cytomegalovirus infection. One entry per CDR3 protein, called by TCRdb with MiXCR from the reads. Among over 85,000 distinct CDR3 sequences, approximately 15% were seen once, and the ten largest hold 8%. The sample comprised PBMCs. These receptors came from a human donor in good health (CMV status not recorded). Some clones in this sample may be carry-over from other donors' samples.

This clonotype was seen a few times. This chain connects TRBV7-9 to TRBJ2-6; no clear D gene. V was cut by 1 base and J by 0 bases, with 10 bases left in between. This CDR3 has 17 amino acids. CDR1 is SEHNR, CDR2 FQNEAQ, per germline (reference sequence). The CDR3 here is CASSLGLPPSGANVLTF. The CDR3 DNA reads as TGTGCCAGCAGCTTAGGCCTTCCTCCCTCTGGGGCCAACGTCCTGACTTTC.

This chain's CDR3 is CASSPPLDREIQETQYF. CDR3 coding DNA: TGTGCCAGCAGCCCTCCCCTGGACAGGGAAATACAAGAGACCCAGTACTTC. V is TRBV7-9 and J is TRBJ2-5, with 8 bases matching TRBD1. The germline V gene encodes CDR1 SEHNR and CDR2 FQNEAQ (reference sequence). Trimming at V came to 5 bases and at J to 2 bases, leaving 13 bases not matched to a gene. The CDR3 runs to 17 residues. The full variable domain, rest sourced from reference TRBV7-9 and TRBJ2-5, is DTGVSQNPRHKITKRGQNVTFRCDPISEHNRLYWYRQTLGQGPEFLTYFQNEAQLEKSRLLSDRFSAERPKGSFSTLEIQRTEQGDSAMYLCASSPPLDREIQETQYFGPGTRLLVL.

Of note for this clonotype: A much bigger clone sits one base away, suggesting this may be a read error. The chain employs TRBV12-3 or TRBV12-4 and TRBJ2-7; the D is unclear. The length of the CDR3 is 13 residues. V was trimmed by 1 base and J by 2 bases, leaving 6 bases between them. Here the CDR3 DNA reads TGTGCCAGCAGTTTAGTCGACACCTACGAGCAGTACTTC. It yields the protein CASSLVDTYEQYF.

The chain recombines TRBV2 with TRBJ1-4; the D gene is possibly TRBD1 (5 bases). This CDR3 region has 14 residues. The V and J ends lost 1 base and 7 bases respectively, with 10 bases between them. Per the germline V gene, CDR1 is SNHLY and CDR2 is FYNNEI. This chain's CDR3 is CASSEGKGSEKLFF. As DNA, the CDR3 is TGTGCCAGCAGTGAAGGGAAGGGGAGTGAAAAACTGTTTTTT. The whole variable domain, remainder taken from reference TRBV2 and TRBJ1-4, is EPEVTQTPSHQVTQMGQEVILRCVPISNHLYFYWYRQILGQKVEFLVSFYNNEISEKSEIFDDQFSVERPDGSNFTLKIRSTKLEDSAMYFCASSEGKGSEKLFFGSGTQLSVL.

Many counts were recorded for this clonotype. This chain links TRBV7-2 with TRBJ2-5; the match to TRBD2 covers 8 bases. Trimming removed 0 bases from V and 7 bases from J; junction bases left unmatched: 7. The CDR3 is 15 amino acids. Germline V gene sequence: CDR1 SGHTA, CDR2 FQGNSA. CDR3 residues: CASSLALLAVGTQYF. The CDR3 region has the DNA TGTGCCAGCAGCTTAGCCTTACTAGCGGTGGGGACCCAGTACTTC.

This chain joins TRBV2 and TRBJ2-7; D call uncertain. Germline CDR1 is SNHLY and CDR2 is FYNNEI. V was cut by 5 bases and J by 4 bases, with 6 bases left in between. The CDR3 runs 11 residues. The CDR3 reads CASSIFYEQYF. The CDR3 DNA sequence: TGTGCCAGCAGTATCTTTTACGAGCAGTACTTC.

The chain is built from TRBV20-1 and TRBJ1-6; possibly TRBD1 for D (6 bases). CDR3 length: 11 amino acids. Germline V gene sequence: CDR1 DFQATT, CDR2 SNEGSKA (reference sequence). The ends were cut back, 6 bases at V and 12 bases at J, with 12 bases in the middle. This CDR3 reads CSARGLGPLHF. In DNA, the CDR3 is TGCAGTGCAAGGGGGTTGGGACCCCTCCACTTT.

Only a few counts were recorded for this clonotype. This chain joins TRBV5-1 and TRBJ1-3; D remains unclear. Germline V gives CDR1 SGHRS, CDR2 YFSETQ. With 2 bases removed from V and 2 bases from J, the gap between germline ends came to 8 bases. The CDR3 extends over 14 amino acids. In DNA, the CDR3 is TGCGCCAGCAGCTTTGGTCAGCCTGGAAACACCATATATTTT. Protein product: CASSFGQPGNTIYF.

V usage is TRBV6-6 and J usage is TRBJ2-1; TRBD2 matches 10 bases. This CDR3 is built from 15 residues. The junction had 10 bases not matched to a gene; V was cut back by 8 bases and J by 6 bases. Germline lookup yields CDR1 MNHNY and CDR2 SVGAGI (reference sequence). The chain's CDR3 is CASVPAGGLFNEQFF. The CDR3 DNA is TGTGCCAGCGTACCAGCGGGGGGGCTTTTCAATGAGCAGTTCTTC.

This chain's CDR3 is CASSFGPSGDQPQHF. CDR3 nucleotide sequence: TGTGCCAGCAGCTTTGGGCCCTCGGGGGATCAGCCCCAGCATTTT. The chain uses TRBV9 and TRBJ1-5, with D perhaps TRBD1 (5 bases). CDR3 size: 15 residues. In germline, CDR1 is SGDLS, CDR2 YYNGEE. Trimming cost V 4 bases and J 5 bases, with 16 bases left between them.

In this sample, this clonotype turned up many times. The chain links TRBV7-2 to TRBJ1-2; 11 nucleotides align to TRBD1. Germline lookup yields CDR1 SGHTA and CDR2 FQGNSA. The ends lost 5 bases at V and 2 bases at J; junction bases unmatched: 4. This CDR3 contains 15 residues. The CDR3 sequence is CASSARTGGNYGYTF. CDR3 DNA sequence: TGTGCCAGCAGCGCTCGGACAGGGGGCAACTATGGCTACACCTTC.

The chain is built from TRBV6-1 and TRBJ2-1; TRBD1 is a possible D gene (6 bases). Trimming removed 0 bases at V and 4 bases at J, with 7 bases between. CDR1 and CDR2 from the germline V gene are MNHNS and SASEGT. The CDR3 contains 14 residues. CDR3 sequence (DNA): TGTGCCAGCAGTGAAGCGGGGGCGTACAATGAGCAGTTCTTC. This codes for CASSEAGAYNEQFF.

The sample holds a few counts of this clonotype. The chain combines TRBV19 with TRBJ1-1; D remains unclear. The CDR3 is 15 amino acids. CDR1 is LNHDA and CDR2 is SQIVND in the germline V gene (reference sequence). V lost 3 bases to trimming and J lost 1 base, with 12 bases between them. DNA of the CDR3: TGTGCCAGTAGTATGGATGGGCAGACGAACACTGAAGCTTTCTTT. Protein sequence: CASSMDGQTNTEAFF.

The sample holds many counts of this clonotype. The chain is built from TRBV7-2 and TRBJ2-5; D remains ambiguous. The length of the CDR3 is 14 residues. Trimming cost V 5 bases and J 1 base, with 11 bases left between them. Germline assignment: CDR1 SGHTA and CDR2 FQGNSA. The CDR3 region is CASSVPGRQETQYF. In DNA form, the CDR3 reads TGTGCCAGCAGCGTGCCCGGCCGCCAAGAGACCCAGTACTTC.

About this clonotype itself: At one end, the junction sequence differs from germline, possibly due to a read error. The V gene is TRBV7-8, the J gene TRBJ2-2; 9 nucleotides agree with TRBD1. This CDR3 has 16 residues. The germline CDR1 and CDR2 sequences are SGHVS and FQNEAQ. This CDR3 is CACSPTGTGLAGELFF. As DNA, the CDR3 is TGTGCCTGCAGCCCCACAGGGACAGGGCTGGCCGGGGAGCTGTTTTTT.

This clonotype has ten or more counts. CDR3 amino acids: CASSLDRNEQYF. CDR3 DNA sequence: TGTGCCAGCAGCCTCGACAGGAACGAGCAGTACTTC. This chain connects TRBV5-4 to TRBJ2-7, with D possibly being TRBD1 (6 bases). This CDR3 has 12 amino acids. Deletions cut 4 bases from V and 5 bases from J, with 10 bases between. Germline CDR1 reads SGHNT; CDR2 reads YYREEE (reference sequence).

V and J are TRBV19 and TRBJ1-5; 10 bases map to TRBD1. J was trimmed by 3 bases and V by 8 bases; bases with no gene match: 7. The CDR3 is made up of 15 amino acids. Germline CDR1 is LNHDA and CDR2 is SQIVND (reference sequence). CDR3 sequence: CASGKGQGNNQPQHF. DNA of the CDR3: TGTGCCAGTGGCAAGGGACAGGGGAACAATCAGCCCCAGCATTTT.

This clonotype has at least ten counts. The chain is built from TRBV7-6 and TRBJ1-1, with D hard to call. This CDR3 is 13 amino acids long. CDR1 is SGHVS, CDR2 FNYEAQ, per germline. Trimming stripped 7 bases from V and 0 bases from J, with 9 bases between. The CDR3 loop is CASTVWMNTEAFF. Here the CDR3 DNA reads TGTGCCAGCACCGTATGGATGAACACTGAAGCTTTCTTT.

This clonotype was counted ten times or more. V usage is TRBV7-8 and J usage is TRBJ2-7; no clear D. This CDR3 contains 13 residues. V was pared by 6 bases and J by 3 bases, with 12 bases between. From germline, CDR1 is SGHVS and CDR2 FQNEAQ. The CDR3 coding sequence is TGTGCCAGCAGGCCTCGTTGGGTCTACGAGCAGTACTTC. Amino acids: CASRPRWVYEQYF.

This clonotype was counted between two and nine times. The chain joins TRBV20-1 to TRBJ1-2; 9 bases map to TRBD1. The CDR3 loop spans 18 amino acids. Germline V lookup: CDR1 DFQATT, CDR2 SNEGSKA (reference sequence). V was clipped by 6 bases and J by 2 bases; unmatched bases: 19. This CDR3 is CSARFLMRDRAGNYGYTF. The CDR3, as DNA: TGCAGTGCAAGGTTCTTGATGCGGGACAGGGCTGGAAACTATGGCTACACCTTC.

This chain connects TRBV15 to TRBJ2-6, with TRBD1 as a possible D gene (5 bases). Trimming left V 0 bases short and J 0 bases short, with 12 bases between. This CDR3 region has 18 residues. Germline V gene data show CDR1 as LNHNV and CDR2 as YYDKDF (reference sequence). CDR3 in DNA: TGTGCCACCAGCAGAGATATCAGGGCGTACTCTGGGGCCAACGTCCTGACTTTC. It encodes CATSRDIRAYSGANVLTF.

This clonotype was seen repeatedly, ten times or more. The V call is TRBV7-2, the J call TRBJ2-1, with D uncertain. Germline V gene lookup returns CDR1 SGHTA and CDR2 FQGNSA. V was pared by 5 bases and J by 4 bases, with 9 bases between. The CDR3 extends over 13 amino acids. In DNA form, the CDR3 reads TGTGCCAGCAGCCCCACCGTATACAATGAGCAGTTCTTC. Its translation: CASSPTVYNEQFF. The full variable domain, with the rest looked up from reference TRBV7-2 and TRBJ2-1, is GAGVSQSPSNKVTEKGKDVELRCDPISGHTALYWYRQSLGQGLEFLIYFQGNSAPDKSGLPSDRFSAERTGGSVSTLTIQRTQQEDSAVYLCASSPTVYNEQFFGPGTRLTVL.

This clonotype was found a few times. V is TRBV6-4 and J is TRBJ2-1, with D possibly called TRBD1 or TRBD2 (6 bases each). The CDR3 totals 14 residues. Germline V gene sequence: CDR1 MRHNA, CDR2 SNTAGT. Trimming pared 1 base from V and 6 bases from J, leaving 10 bases between. CDR3 DNA: TGTGCCAGCAGTGACTTCAAGGGGGGCAATGAGCAGTTCTTC. Translation: CASSDFKGGNEQFF.

The gene calls are TRBV19 and TRBJ1-2, with D perhaps matching TRBD1 (5 bases). The length of the CDR3 is 15 residues. Germline assignment: CDR1 LNHDA and CDR2 SQIVND (reference sequence). Trimming removed 0 bases at V and 1 base at J, with 9 bases between. The CDR3 bases are TGTGCCAGTAGTATAGACCGACAGATTAACTATGGCTACACCTTC. It is translated as CASSIDRQINYGYTF.

The V call is TRBV28, the J call TRBJ2-7; 8 nucleotides align to TRBD1. The CDR3 has 15 amino acids. In germline, CDR1 is MDHEN, CDR2 SYDVKM. The J segment lost 1 base and the V segment lost 5 bases, leaving 7 bases of the junction unmatched. The CDR3 coding sequence is TGTGCCAGCAGTCCCCAACAGGGGGTTTCCTACGAGCAGTACTTC. Protein product: CASSPQQGVSYEQYF.

This clonotype was observed many times. The chain has TRBV7-3 and TRBJ2-5, with TRBD2 matching 9 bases. The V and J ends lost 1 base and 5 bases, in that order; junction bases with no gene match: 8. The V gene's germline CDR1 is SGHTA and CDR2 FQGTGA. This CDR3 contains 16 residues. The CDR3 DNA sequence: TGTGCCAGCAGCTTAAGCGGGGGGGCCGGTTTCGAGACCCAGTACTTC. It is translated as CASSLSGGAGFETQYF.

V gene TRBV5-6 combines with J gene TRBJ2-5, with D perhaps TRBD1 (6 bases). This CDR3 has 16 amino acids. Germline loops: CDR1 SGHDT, CDR2 YYEEEE. V lost 3 bases and J 2 bases, leaving 17 bases between the germline ends. CDR3 nucleotides: TGTGCCAGCAGCTCACTAGGAAAGGGGGAACAAGAGACCCAGTACTTC. The encoded protein is CASSSLGKGEQETQYF. Full variable domain (missing parts from reference TRBV5-6 and TRBJ2-5): DAGVTQSPTHLIKTRGQQVTLRCSPKSGHDTVSWYQQALGQGPQFIFQYYEEEERQRGNFPDRFSGHQFPNYSSELNVNALLLGDSALYLCASSSLGKGEQETQYFGPGTRLLVL.

There are many counts of this clonotype. The DNA for the CDR3 is TGTGCCAGCAGCTTAAGTGGGGACAATGAGCAGTTCTTC. Translation: CASSLSGDNEQFF. The genes are TRBV7-3 and TRBJ2-1; no definite D call. Looked up from germline, CDR1 is SGHTA and CDR2 is FQGTGA. Trimming removed 1 base from V and 5 bases from J, with 6 bases in between. The CDR3 has 13 residues.

The chain employs TRBV5-4 and TRBJ2-3, with TRBD2 as a possible D gene (7 bases). This CDR3 is 17 amino acids long. Trimming took 4 bases from V and 6 from J, leaving 24 bases between them. The V gene's germline CDR1 is SGHNT and CDR2 YYREEE (reference sequence). The CDR3 spells CASSGPRLEGGTDTQYF. CDR3 nucleotides: TGTGCCAGCAGCGGTCCCCGGCTAGAGGGGGGGACCGATACGCAGTATTTT.

This clonotype was observed at least ten times. The genes are TRBV25-1 and TRBJ2-5, with D maybe TRBD2 (6 bases). There are 14 residues in the CDR3. Between the trimmed V and J ends, which lost 5 bases and 3 bases, there was a span of 13 bases. Germline loops: CDR1 MGHDK, CDR2 SYGVNS. CDR3 sequence (DNA): TGTGCCAGCAGTCCCCGGCGGGAAGAAGAGACCCAGTACTTC. Its protein is CASSPRREEETQYF.

This clonotype was counted many times. The chain couples TRBV12-3 or TRBV12-4 to TRBJ2-1; 14 nucleotides align to TRBD2. The CDR3 spans 15 residues. The V and J ends lost 5 bases and 10 bases, in that order; junction bases with no gene match: 7. CDR3 DNA sequence: TGTGCCAGCAGTCTGACTAGCGGGGGGGTCGGGGAGCAGTTCTTC. The encoded protein is CASSLTSGGVGEQFF.

This sequence joins TRBV2 and TRBJ1-6, with TRBD1 as a possible D gene (5 bases). The V end was cut by 7 bases, the J end by 0 bases, with 22 bases between. This CDR3 spans 19 amino acids. Germline V gene sequence: CDR1 SNHLY, CDR2 FYNNEI. For the CDR3, the DNA is TGTGCCAGCAATGATCCGACAGCCGCCATGCTCTCCTATAATTCACCCCTCCACTTT. Translation gives CASNDPTAAMLSYNSPLHF.